This passage covers 30 T cell receptor beta chains from one sample sequenced in a study of cytomegalovirus exposure and HLA in healthy donors. Repertoires were generated with immunoSEQ multiplex PCR, while TCRdb's copy carries only in-frame clones and drops some. The sample includes roughly 250,000 clones, 86% of them seen just once. The sample taken for sequencing was PBMCs. These TCRs come from a woman in her 30s in good health and CMV-seropositive.

The J gene is TRBJ2-5, the V gene TRBV9, with TRBD2 as a possible D gene (5 bases). Per the germline V gene, CDR1 is SGDLS and CDR2 is YYNGEE. The length of the CDR3 is 16 residues. The ends were cut back, 0 bases at V and 2 bases at J, with 14 bases in the middle. This CDR3 reads CASSVGLAVLQETQYF. CDR3 nucleotide sequence: TGTGCCAGCAGCGTAGGGCTAGCCGTATTGCAAGAGACCCAGTACTTC.

This chain links TRBV15 with TRBJ2-3, with TRBD2 matching over 9 bases. The CDR3 has 15 amino acids. CDR1 is LNHNV and CDR2 is YYDKDF in the germline V gene (reference sequence). J gave up 0 bases and V 5 bases, and 3 bases lay outside the gene matches. The CDR3, as DNA: TGTGCCACCAGCTTGACTAGCGGCAGCACAGATACGCAGTATTTT. As protein: CATSLTSGSTDTQYF.

V usage is TRBV6-4 and J usage is TRBJ2-2; 10 nucleotides match TRBD2. The CDR3 length is 15 residues. Germline assignment: CDR1 MRHNA and CDR2 SNTAGT. After removal of 5 bases from V and 1 base from J, the junction contained 1 base not matched to a gene. The CDR3 region is CASSIAGGNTGELFF. The DNA for the CDR3 is TGTGCCAGCAGTATAGCGGGAGGGAACACCGGGGAGCTGTTTTTT.

This chain joins TRBV19 and TRBJ1-5, with TRBD1 identical over 10 bases. With V trimmed by 6 bases and J by 6 bases, 5 bases remained unmatched. The CDR3 runs to 14 residues. Germline V gives CDR1 LNHDA, CDR2 SQIVND (reference sequence). The CDR3 nucleotides read TGTGCCAGTAGCCCGGACAGGGGGGGTCAGCCCCAGCATTTT. It codes for CASSPDRGGQPQHF.

The rearrangement joins TRBV9 to TRBJ2-5; 10 positions agree with TRBD2. Unmatched junction bases numbered 6, after V lost 2 bases and J lost 2 bases. The CDR3 length is 16 residues. The germline gives CDR1 SGDLS, CDR2 YYNGEE. The CDR3 loop is CASSVTSGMVQETQYF. The CDR3 DNA reads TGTGCCAGCAGCGTTACTAGCGGGATGGTTCAAGAGACCCAGTACTTC.

The chain uses TRBV11-3 and TRBJ2-1; 12 bases line up with TRBD2. The germline gives CDR1 SGHNT, CDR2 YENEEA. CDR3 length equals 16 residues. Trimming took 5 bases from V and 7 from J; bases not matched to a gene: 9. CDR3 region: CASSPRTSGTRNEQFF. In nucleotides, the CDR3 is TGTGCCAGCAGCCCTAGGACTAGCGGGACTAGGAATGAGCAGTTCTTC.

The chain joins TRBV7-9 to TRBJ1-1; a weak D match, TRBD1 (6 bases). Germline values: CDR1 SEHNR, CDR2 FQNEAQ (reference sequence). The ends were cut back, 5 bases at V and 0 bases at J, with 16 bases in the middle. CDR3 length: 16 residues. The CDR3 loop is CASSPPTGQLNTEAFF. In DNA form, the CDR3 reads TGTGCCAGCAGCCCCCCTACTGGACAGCTGAACACTGAAGCTTTCTTT.

The genes are TRBV19 and TRBJ2-1, with D unclear. Trimming left V 4 bases short and J 7 bases short, with 17 bases between. The CDR3 is 15 residues long. CDR1 is LNHDA, CDR2 SQIVND, per germline (reference sequence). The CDR3 region has the DNA TGTGCCAGTAGTAATTCAAGGCGGTCGCCGAATGAGCAGTTCTTC. Amino acids: CASSNSRRSPNEQFF.

This rearrangement joins TRBV11-2 to TRBJ1-1; D might be TRBD1 (6 bases). CDR1 is SGHAT, CDR2 FQNNGV, per germline. The CDR3 totals 13 residues. Trimming took 1 base from V and 7 from J, leaving 10 bases between them. CDR3 nucleotides: TGTGCCAGCAGCTTAGTCTCAGGGGTTGAAGCTTTCTTT. Its translation is CASSLVSGVEAFF.

The chain uses TRBV6-1 and TRBJ2-7; tentative D call: TRBD2 (6 bases). CDR1 is MNHNS and CDR2 is SASEGT in the germline V gene. Trimming stripped 11 bases from V and 0 bases from J, with 20 bases between. The CDR3 loop spans 15 amino acids. CDR3 in amino acids: CAVTAGTYVSYEQYF. In nucleotides, the CDR3 is TGTGCCGTCACGGCCGGGACTTACGTCTCCTACGAGCAGTACTTC.

The chain uses TRBV7-9 and TRBJ1-1, with D perhaps matching TRBD1 (6 bases). V lost 4 bases to trimming and J lost 4 bases, with 16 bases between them. CDR3 length: 15 residues. Looked up from germline, CDR1 is SEHNR and CDR2 is FQNEAQ (reference sequence). The CDR3 spells CASSYYRESGTEAFF. The CDR3 DNA reads as TGTGCCAGCAGCTATTACAGGGAGAGTGGCACTGAAGCTTTCTTT.

The chain employs TRBV5-4 and TRBJ2-1, with TRBD2 as a possible D gene (6 bases). Germline values: CDR1 SGHNT, CDR2 YYREEE (reference sequence). The V gene lost 0 bases and the J gene lost 0 bases, with 7 bases spanning the gap. The CDR3 runs 15 residues. CDR3 sequence reads: CASSLGGNSYNEQFF. The CDR3 bases are TGTGCCAGCAGCTTGGGCGGGAACTCCTACAATGAGCAGTTCTTC.

The V gene is TRBV5-1, the J gene TRBJ2-1, with 8 bases matching TRBD1. Germline V gene lookup returns CDR1 SGHRS and CDR2 YFSETQ. The V and J ends lost 4 bases and 7 bases, in that order; junction bases with no gene match: 13. This CDR3 comprises 16 residues. The CDR3 nucleotides are TGCGCCAGCAGCCCAGGACAGGGAATATTTATGAATGAGCAGTTCTTC. The encoded protein is CASSPGQGIFMNEQFF.

This rearrangement joins TRBV5-1 to TRBJ2-2, with D hard to call. The CDR3 runs 16 residues. V was clipped by 3 bases and J by 6 bases, with 18 bases between them. Germline CDR1 is SGHRS and CDR2 is YFSETQ. The CDR3 sequence: CASSWAPGVPPGELFF. CDR3 DNA: TGCGCCAGCAGCTGGGCCCCCGGTGTCCCACCCGGGGAGCTGTTTTTT. The whole variable domain, filled in from reference TRBV5-1 and TRBJ2-2, reads KAGVTQTPRYLIKTRGQQVTLSCSPISGHRSVSWYQQTPGQGLQFLFEYFSETQRNKGNFPGRFSGRQFSNSRSEMNVSTLELGDSALYLCASSWAPGVPPGELFFGEGSRLTVL.

V usage is TRBV27 and J usage is TRBJ2-5; 7 bases agree with TRBD1. V lost 6 bases to trimming and J lost 2 bases; unmatched junction nucleotides: 15. The CDR3 is 17 amino acids. Looked up from germline, CDR1 is MNHEY and CDR2 is SMNVEV (reference sequence). CDR3 bases: TGTGCCAGCAGCGATAAACGGTATCTGGACAGGCAAGAGACCCAGTACTTC. This encodes CASSDKRYLDRQETQYF.

The chain joins TRBV21-1 to TRBJ2-1; the table names TRBD2, a call not compared with the DNA. TRBV21-1 is a recognized pseudogene. The CDR3 is made up of 14 amino acids. DNA of the CDR3: TGTGCCAGCAGCGGTAGCGGGGAGAACAATGAGCAGTTCTTC. This encodes CASSGSGENNEQFF.

The chain combines TRBV30 with TRBJ1-2, with D unclear. CDR3 length: 12 residues. Germline V lookup: CDR1 GTSNPN, CDR2 SVGIG (reference sequence). V lost 1 base and J lost 8, with 11 bases in between. The CDR3 bases are TGTGCCTGGAGTGCGGCGGGCTTGGGCTACACCTTC. Translating it yields CAWSAAGLGYTF.

The chain links TRBV2 to TRBJ2-7; TRBD2 matches at 8 bases. J gave up 1 base and V 1 base, and 3 bases lay outside the gene matches. This CDR3 region has 15 residues. The V gene's germline CDR1 is SNHLY and CDR2 FYNNEI. The CDR3 nucleotides are TGTGCCAGCAGTGAAGGGAGACTAGCGTCCTACGAGCAGTACTTC. As protein: CASSEGRLASYEQYF.

The chain is built from TRBV5-1 and TRBJ2-7; 8 bases are shared with TRBD1. V trimming: 4 bases; J trimming: 3 bases; junction bases outside the gene matches: 9. The germline CDR1 and CDR2 sequences are SGHRS and YFSETQ. The CDR3 is made up of 15 amino acids. For the CDR3, the DNA is TGCGCCAGCAGCCCAACGGGACAGGAAGACTACGAGCAGTACTTC. Protein sequence: CASSPTGQEDYEQYF.

This clone was detected once. The chain is built from TRBV14 and TRBJ2-2; 9 positions match TRBD2. The CDR3 runs 16 residues. Trimming removed 4 bases from V and 1 base from J; junction bases left unmatched: 4. Per the germline V gene, CDR1 is SGHDN and CDR2 is FVKESK. The CDR3 loop reads CASSRIAGVNTGELFF. Written as DNA, the CDR3 is TGTGCCAGCAGCCGTATAGCGGGAGTGAACACCGGGGAGCTGTTTTTT.

J is TRBJ1-1 and V is TRBV5-1; weak D call: TRBD1 (5 bases). Germline V gene lookup returns CDR1 SGHRS and CDR2 YFSETQ. The CDR3 covers 13 residues. V dropped 7 bases and J dropped 0 bases, with 10 bases sitting between them. The CDR3 loop reads CASAGEMNTEAFF. The CDR3 DNA follows: TGCGCCAGCGCGGGGGAAATGAACACTGAAGCTTTCTTT.

The J gene is TRBJ2-3, the V gene TRBV19; 8 positions agree with TRBD1. Per germline, CDR1 LNHDA and CDR2 SQIVND (reference sequence). The CDR3 is made up of 15 amino acids. With V trimmed by 3 bases and J by 2 bases, 4 bases remained unmatched. The CDR3 DNA is TGTGCCAGTAGTATGGGACAGGCGGACACAGATACGCAGTATTTT. Amino acid sequence: CASSMGQADTDTQYF.

The chain joins TRBV29-1 to TRBJ2-2; 10 bases line up with TRBD1. Germline CDR1 SQVTM, CDR2 ANQGSEA. The junction had 4 bases not matched to a gene; V was cut back by 6 bases and J by 0 bases. The CDR3 runs to 15 residues. The CDR3 loop is CSVTDRGPNTGELFF. CDR3 coding DNA: TGCAGCGTAACCGACAGGGGGCCGAACACCGGGGAGCTGTTTTTT.

This clone showed up just once. The chain uses TRBV9 and TRBJ2-1, with TRBD2 matching 10 bases. V lost 0 bases, J lost 3 bases, and 6 bases stayed unmatched. Germline CDR1 and CDR2: SGDLS and YYNGEE. This CDR3 is 17 amino acids long. Here the CDR3 DNA reads TGTGCCAGCAGCGTAGTAGGGCCTAGCGGGGGCTACAATGAGCAGTTCTTC. As protein: CASSVVGPSGGYNEQFF.

The chain carries TRBV27 and TRBJ2-7, with 10 bases that match TRBD1. Germline V gene lookup returns CDR1 MNHEY and CDR2 SMNVEV (reference sequence). Trimming took 7 bases from V and 3 from J; bases not matched to a gene: 9. The CDR3 has 15 residues. CDR3 sequence reads: CASMTFRDRGYEQYF. CDR3 DNA sequence: TGTGCCAGCATGACGTTCCGGGACAGGGGCTACGAGCAGTACTTC.

The V and J genes are TRBV18 and TRBJ1-2; D is uncertain. Germline V gene sequence: CDR1 KGHSH, CDR2 LQKENI. This CDR3 is built from 14 residues. V lost 2 bases and J lost 3, with 10 bases in between. In DNA, the CDR3 is TGTGCCAGCTCACCAACGGTCGGGGACTATGGCTACACCTTC. This gives the protein CASSPTVGDYGYTF.

This rearrangement joins TRBV5-1 to TRBJ2-1, with 8 nucleotides matching TRBD1. This CDR3 has 15 residues. Germline V lookup: CDR1 SGHRS, CDR2 YFSETQ. V gave up 4 bases and J gave up 4 bases; unmatched junction bases: 7. The CDR3 spells CASSIYTGGYNEQFF. For the CDR3, the DNA is TGCGCCAGCAGCATCTATACAGGGGGTTACAATGAGCAGTTCTTC.

The chain employs TRBV4-1 and TRBJ2-7; TRBD2 might be the D (6 bases). CDR3 length: 16 amino acids. Germline V gene lookup returns CDR1 MGHRA and CDR2 YSYEKL. V was clipped by 3 bases and J by 2 bases, with 17 bases between them. Written as DNA, the CDR3 is TGCGCCAGCAGCCATACCCCCGGGCGGGAAACCTACGAGCAGTACTTC. Its protein product is CASSHTPGRETYEQYF.

This chain uses TRBV27 with TRBJ2-7; possibly TRBD1 for D (5 bases). The V end lost 2 bases, the J end lost 0 bases, and 11 bases lay between the germline ends. Germline CDR1 reads MNHEY; CDR2 reads SMNVEV (reference sequence). The CDR3 covers 15 residues. The CDR3 nucleotides are TGTGCCAGCAGTTTAAAAGGGGCTAGCTCCTACGAGCAGTACTTC. This encodes CASSLKGASSYEQYF.

The chain carries TRBV30 and TRBJ1-3; D remains ambiguous. Germline loops: CDR1 GTSNPN, CDR2 SVGIG (reference sequence). CDR3 length: 14 residues. Trimming took 4 bases from V and 3 from J, leaving 13 bases between them. Written as DNA, the CDR3 is TGTGCCTGGACATGGGGAGTGAGTGGAAACACCATATATTTT. Translated: CAWTWGVSGNTIYF.